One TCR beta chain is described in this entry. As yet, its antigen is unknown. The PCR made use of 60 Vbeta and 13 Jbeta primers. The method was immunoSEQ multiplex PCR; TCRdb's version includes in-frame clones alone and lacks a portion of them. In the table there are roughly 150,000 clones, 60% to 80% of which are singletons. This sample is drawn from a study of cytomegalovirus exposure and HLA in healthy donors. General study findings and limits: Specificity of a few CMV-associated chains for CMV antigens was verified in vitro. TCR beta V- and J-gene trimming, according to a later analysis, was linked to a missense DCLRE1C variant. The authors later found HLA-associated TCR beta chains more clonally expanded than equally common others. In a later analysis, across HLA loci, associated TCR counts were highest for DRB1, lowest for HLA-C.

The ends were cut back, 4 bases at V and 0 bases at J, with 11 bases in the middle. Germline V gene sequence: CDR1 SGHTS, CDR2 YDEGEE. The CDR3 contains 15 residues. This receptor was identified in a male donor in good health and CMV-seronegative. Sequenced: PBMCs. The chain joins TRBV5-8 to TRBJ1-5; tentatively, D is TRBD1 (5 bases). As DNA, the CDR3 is TGTGCCAGCAGCCGTTCAGGGTATAGCAATCAGCCCCAGCATTTT. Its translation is CASSRSGYSNQPQHF.